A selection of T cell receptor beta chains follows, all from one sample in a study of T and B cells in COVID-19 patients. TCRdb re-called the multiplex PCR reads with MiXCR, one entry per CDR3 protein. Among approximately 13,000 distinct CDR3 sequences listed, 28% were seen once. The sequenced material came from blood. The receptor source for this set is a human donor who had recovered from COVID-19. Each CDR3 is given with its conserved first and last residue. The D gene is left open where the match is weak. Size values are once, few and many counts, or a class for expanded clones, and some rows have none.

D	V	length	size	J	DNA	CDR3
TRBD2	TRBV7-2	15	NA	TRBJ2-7	TGTGCCAGCAGCTCCTCACGCGCGGGAGTGGGCGAGCAGTACTTC	CASSSSRAGVGEQYF
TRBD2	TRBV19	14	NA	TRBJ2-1	TGTGCCAGTAGAGGACTAGCGGGGGGAGGTGAGCAGTTCTTC	CASRGLAGGGEQFF
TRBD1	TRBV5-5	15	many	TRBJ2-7	TGTGCCAGCAGCTTGGCTGGGACAGGACCCTACGAGCAGTACTTC	CASSLAGTGPYEQYF
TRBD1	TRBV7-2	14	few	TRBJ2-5	TGTGCCAGCAGCTCCAGGACAGGGAGGGAGACCCAGTACTTC	CASSSRTGRETQYF
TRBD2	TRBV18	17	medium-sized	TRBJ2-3	TGTGCCAGCTCGCCCTTGGTGACTAGCGGGGGTGCGGATACGCAGTATTTT	CASSPLVTSGGADTQYF
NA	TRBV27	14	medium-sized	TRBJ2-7	TGTGCCAGCAGTTTGTTCCAGGGGAGCTACGAGCAGTACTTC	CASSLFQGSYEQYF
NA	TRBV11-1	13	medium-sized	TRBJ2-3	TGTGCCAGCAGCTCCAAGGACACAGATACGCAGTATTTT	CASSSKDTDTQYF
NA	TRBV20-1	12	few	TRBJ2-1	TGCAGTGCTCACCTGACACGGGATGAGCAGTTCTTC	CSAHLTRDEQFF
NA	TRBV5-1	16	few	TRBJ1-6	TGCGCCAGCAGCGGAGGGGCGAGCTCCTATAATTCACCCCTCCACTTT	CASSGGASSYNSPLHF
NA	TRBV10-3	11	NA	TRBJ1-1	TGTGCCATCAGACAGGCCACTGAAGCTTTCTTT	CAIRQATEAFF
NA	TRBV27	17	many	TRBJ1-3	TGTGCCAGCAGTTTATCGCGTCAGGGGAAATCTGGAAACACCATATATTTT	CASSLSRQGKSGNTIYF
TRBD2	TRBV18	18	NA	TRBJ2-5	TGTGCCAGCTCTCCCCCCGGACTAGCGGGAGTTTGGGAAGAGACCCAGTACTTC	CASSPPGLAGVWEETQYF
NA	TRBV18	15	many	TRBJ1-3	TGTGCCAGCTCACTGACGACAGAACCTGGAAACACCATATATTTT	CASSLTTEPGNTIYF
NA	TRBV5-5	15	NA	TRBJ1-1	TGTGCCAGCAGCCGCCTGGGCAGTTCGAACACTGAAGCTTTCTTT	CASSRLGSSNTEAFF
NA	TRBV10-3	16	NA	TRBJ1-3	TGTGCCATCAGTGAGGTCGGATACGCCGCTGGAAACACCATATATTTT	CAISEVGYAAGNTIYF
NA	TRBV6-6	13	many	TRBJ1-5	TGTGCCAGCAGGGTCAGTCAAAATCAGCCCCAGCATTTT	CASRVSQNQPQHF
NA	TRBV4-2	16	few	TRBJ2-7	TGTGCCAGCAGCCAAGAAAAGGGGTGGAGCTCCTACGAGCAGTACTTC	CASSQEKGWSSYEQYF
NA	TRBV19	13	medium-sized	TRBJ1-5	TGTGCCAGTAGCGACAGTCCCAATCAGCCCCAGCATTTT	CASSDSPNQPQHF
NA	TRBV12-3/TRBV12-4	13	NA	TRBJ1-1	TGTGCCAGCAGTTTTACGGAAAACACTGAAGCTTTCTTT	CASSFTENTEAFF
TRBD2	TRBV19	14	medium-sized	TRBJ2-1	TGTGCCAGTAGTGGGGGGGGGTGGGTCAATGAGCAGTTCTTC	CASSGGGWVNEQFF
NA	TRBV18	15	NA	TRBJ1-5	TGTGCCAGCTCACGCTCTCCGGGGCAGGATCAGCCCCAGCATTTT	CASSRSPGQDQPQHF
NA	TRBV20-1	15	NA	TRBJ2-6	TGCAGTGCTAGATCCAGGGATGGTGGGGCCAACGTCCTGACTTTC	CSARSRDGGANVLTF
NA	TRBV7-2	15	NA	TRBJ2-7	TGTGCCAGCAGCCCTACCAGGGCGATCTCCTACGAGCAGTACTTC	CASSPTRAISYEQYF
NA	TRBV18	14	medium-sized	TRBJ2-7	TGTGCCAGCTCACGTGGCAGGTCGGTGGATGAGCAGTACTTC	CASSRGRSVDEQYF
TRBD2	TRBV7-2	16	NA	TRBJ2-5	TGTGCCAGCAGCGTCCTGGGACTAGCAAGCCAAGAGACCCAGTACTTC	CASSVLGLASQETQYF
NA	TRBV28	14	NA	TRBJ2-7	TGTGCCAGCAGTTTTATGGGGTCCCAATACGAGCAGTACTTC	CASSFMGSQYEQYF
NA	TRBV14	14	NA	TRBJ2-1	TGTGCCAGCAGCCACCCCGCCACCTGGGATGAGCAGTTCTTC	CASSHPATWDEQFF
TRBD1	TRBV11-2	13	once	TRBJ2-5	TGTGCCAGCAGCCAACAGGGGAGTGAGACCCAGTACTTC	CASSQQGSETQYF
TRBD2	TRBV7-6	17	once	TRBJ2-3	TGTGCCAGCAGCTTAGAATGGACTAGCGGGGGCGGGGATACGCAGTATTTT	CASSLEWTSGGGDTQYF
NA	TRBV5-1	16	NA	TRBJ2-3	TGCGCCAGCGGTTCTATCGGCGGGGATAGCACAGATACGCAGTATTTT	CASGSIGGDSTDTQYF
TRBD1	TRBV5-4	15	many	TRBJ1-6	TGTGCCAGCAGCGCCCGACAGGGGGACAATTCACCCCTCCACTTT	CASSARQGDNSPLHF
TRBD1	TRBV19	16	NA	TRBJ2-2	TGTGCCAGTAGTATCGAGGACAGGCCGAACACCGGGGAGCTGTTTTTT	CASSIEDRPNTGELFF
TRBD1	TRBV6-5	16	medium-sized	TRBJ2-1	TGTGCCAGCAGTTACCGACAGGGCCGTGGTGGCAATGAGCAGTTCTTC	CASSYRQGRGGNEQFF
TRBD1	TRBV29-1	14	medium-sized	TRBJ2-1	TGCAGCGACCGACAGGGGAGTTTAGGGAATGAGCAGTTCTTC	CSDRQGSLGNEQFF
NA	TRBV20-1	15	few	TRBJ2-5	TGCAGTGCTAGAGATCATAGCGACCGGGTGGAGACCCAGTACTTC	CSARDHSDRVETQYF
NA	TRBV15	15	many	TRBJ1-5	TGTGCCACCAGCAGAGATGTGGGTTTGGGCCAGCCCCAGCATTTT	CATSRDVGLGQPQHF
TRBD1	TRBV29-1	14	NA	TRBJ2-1	TGCAGCGCCCAACAGGGGGCGCGTACGGATGAGCAGTTCTTC	CSAQQGARTDEQFF
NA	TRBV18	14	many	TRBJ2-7	TGTGCCAGCTCACCTATCCAAGACAGTACAAGGCAGTACTTC	CASSPIQDSTRQYF
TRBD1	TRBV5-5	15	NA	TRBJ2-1	TGTGCCAGCAGCTCAGGACAGGGGGCTTACAATGAGCAGTTCTTC	CASSSGQGAYNEQFF
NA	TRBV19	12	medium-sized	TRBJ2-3	TGTGCCAGTAGTCCTACAACAGATACGCAGTATTTT	CASSPTTDTQYF
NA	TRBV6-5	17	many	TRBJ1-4	TGTGCCAGCAGTGCCCGACCCCCGACAGCAACTAATGAAAAACTGTTTTTT	CASSARPPTATNEKLFF
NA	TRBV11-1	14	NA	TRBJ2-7	TGTGCCAGCAGCTACGGACAGCAATCCTACGAGCAGTACTTC	CASSYGQQSYEQYF
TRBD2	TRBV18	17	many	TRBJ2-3	TGTGCCAGCTCACCACTTGGTCTAGCGGGGTCCACAGATACGCAGTATTTT	CASSPLGLAGSTDTQYF
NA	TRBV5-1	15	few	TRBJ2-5	TGCGCCAGCAGCGCAGCTGTGGGACCACGAGGGACCCAGTACTTC	CASSAAVGPRGTQYF
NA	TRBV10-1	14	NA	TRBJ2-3	TGCGCCAGCGGAGCCAGGGGCAAGGGAGATACGCAGTATTTT	CASGARGKGDTQYF
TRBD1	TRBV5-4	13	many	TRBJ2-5	TGTGCCAGCGGACAGGAGATGGAAGAGACCCAGTACTTC	CASGQEMEETQYF
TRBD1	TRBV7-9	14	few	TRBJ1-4	TGTGCCAGCAGTCAGGGGGCGACAAATGAAAAACTGTTTTTT	CASSQGATNEKLFF
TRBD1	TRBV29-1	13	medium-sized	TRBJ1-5	TGCAGCGTACAGGGGGCAGGCAATCAGCCCCAGCATTTT	CSVQGAGNQPQHF
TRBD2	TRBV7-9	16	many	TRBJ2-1	TGTGCCAGCAGTCCTCCGGGCGGGAGTATGTACAATGAGCAGTTCTTC	CASSPPGGSMYNEQFF
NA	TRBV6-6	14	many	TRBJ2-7	TGTGCCAGCAGTTATGGTAGCCTTTCCTACGAGCAGTACTTC	CASSYGSLSYEQYF
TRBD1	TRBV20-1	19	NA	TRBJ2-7	TGCAGCGCTAGGGACCCGGGACAGGGTTCAATGTCGATATCCTACGAGCAGTACTTC	CSARDPGQGSMSISYEQYF
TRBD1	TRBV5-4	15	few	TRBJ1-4	TGTGCCAGCAGCACCCGACAGGGGCCCTCTGAAAAACTGTTTTTT	CASSTRQGPSEKLFF
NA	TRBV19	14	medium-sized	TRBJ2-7	TGTGCCAGTAGTTCACTCCCGACGGACTACGAGCAGTACTTC	CASSSLPTDYEQYF
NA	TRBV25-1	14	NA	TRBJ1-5	TGTGCCAGCAGAGACGACAGGACGTATCAGCCCCAGCATTTT	CASRDDRTYQPQHF